The rows below give T cell receptor beta chains drawn from one sample of a study of blood T cell repertoires in COVID-19. Clones were sequenced by immunoSEQ multiplex PCR, and TCRdb holds only the in-frame ones, with some missing. The table includes 310,000 or so clones, about 93% detected once. The sample was PBMCs or T cells enriched from blood (not recorded which). The receptor set was obtained from a woman under 40 who had recovered from COVID-19. CDR3s include the opening cysteine and the closing phenylalanine or tryptophan. A D gene is named only where the DNA matches it firmly. Clone size appears in some rows only: once, few, many, or a class for an expanded clone.

v_gene	abundance	d_gene	j_gene	CDR3nt	CDR3aa
TRBV24-1	.	TRBD2	TRBJ2-3	TGTGCCACCAGTGATAAACCGGGACTAGCGGGAGTGGCAGATACGCAGTATTTT	CATSDKPGLAGVADTQYF
TRBV5-1	.	.	TRBJ2-2	TGCGCCAGCAGCTTCCGACAGAACACCGGGGAGCTGTTTTTT	CASSFRQNTGELFF
TRBV27	.	TRBD2	TRBJ2-1	TGTGCCAGCAGTTCTGAAGCGGGAGGGAGGAATGAGCAGTTCTTC	CASSSEAGGRNEQFF
TRBV28	.	.	TRBJ2-5	TGTGCCAGCAGCAGTGGTCAGGGTCGGGAGACCCAGTACTTC	CASSSGQGRETQYF
TRBV7-2	.	TRBD1	TRBJ2-7	TGTGCCAGCAGTCCCGGGACAGGGTCTTACGAGCAGTACTTC	CASSPGTGSYEQYF
TRBV19	.	TRBD1	TRBJ2-7	TGTGCCTCAGGATCACAGGGGGCCCACGAGCAGTACTTC	CASGSQGAHEQYF
TRBV7-9	.	.	TRBJ2-3	TGTGCCAGCGAGTCCCCTATGACAGATACGCAGTATTTT	CASESPMTDTQYF
TRBV5-6	.	.	TRBJ2-4	TGTGCCAGCAGCTTGGACGGACTAGCCAAAAACATTCAGTACTTC	CASSLDGLAKNIQYF
TRBV5-4	.	TRBD2	TRBJ2-1	TGTGCCAGCAGCACCTGGGGCGGGAGGTCGGATGAGCAGTTCTTC	CASSTWGGRSDEQFF
TRBV10-3	.	TRBD2	TRBJ2-7	TGTGCCAGTCAAGCGGGAGTCAATTACGAGCAGTACTTC	CASQAGVNYEQYF
TRBV29-1	few	TRBD1	TRBJ1-1	TGCAGTTCCACAGGGGGCACTGAAGCTTTCTTT	CSSTGGTEAFF
TRBV28	.	.	TRBJ2-2	TGTGCCAGCAGAGGAAAAGCGGTAGAGAACACCGGGGAGCTGTTTTTT	CASRGKAVENTGELFF
TRBV5-4	.	TRBD1	TRBJ2-3	TGTGCCAGCAGAACTACCGGGACAGGGAGAAAAGATACGCAGTATTTT	CASRTTGTGRKDTQYF
TRBV2	.	TRBD2	TRBJ2-2	TGTGCCAGCAGTGCGAGGCGTGGGAGGGTTAACACCGGGGAGCTGTTTTTT	CASSARRGRVNTGELFF
TRBV5-4	.	TRBD2	TRBJ2-5	TGTGCCAGCAGCTTCGATCCCAGCGGGAGGGCGAGGACCCAGTACTTC	CASSFDPSGRARTQYF
TRBV11-2	.	.	TRBJ2-3	TGTGCCAGCAGCTTAGGTCCGGGAGTAAGGGATACGCAGTATTTT	CASSLGPGVRDTQYF
TRBV4-3	.	TRBD2	TRBJ2-3	TGCGCCAGCAGCCAAGATTCTAGCGGGGGTCCAGATACGCAGTATTTT	CASSQDSSGGPDTQYF
TRBV9	.	.	TRBJ2-5	TGTGCCAGCAGCGTAGGTGGGGGGTCCCAAGAGACCCAGTACTTC	CASSVGGGSQETQYF
TRBV11-2	once	.	TRBJ2-7	TGTGCCAGCAGCTTAGTTTCCAGCTCCTACGAGCAGTACTTC	CASSLVSSSYEQYF
TRBV6-2/TRBV6-3	.	TRBD1	TRBJ1-2	TGTGCCAGCAGCCCGACAGGGATTGGCTACACCTTC	CASSPTGIGYTF
TRBV15	.	.	TRBJ2-5	TGTGCCACCAGCAGCTCCAGTCCGGGACTCAGGGAGACCCAGTACTTC	CATSSSSPGLRETQYF
TRBV27	.	TRBD2	TRBJ2-7	TGTGCCAGCAGTTTAGAGCTAGCGGGAGGGCTCGAGCAGTACTTC	CASSLELAGGLEQYF
TRBV28	.	.	TRBJ2-6	TGTGCCAGCAGTTCACCGATAAAACAGGGTGACGGGGCCAACGTCCTGACTTTC	CASSSPIKQGDGANVLTF
TRBV2	.	TRBD2	TRBJ2-1	TGTGCCAGCGATGAAGGACTAGCGAGCTCCTACAATGAGCAGTTCTTC	CASDEGLASSYNEQFF
TRBV21-1	.	.	TRBJ2-7	TGTGCCAGCAGCAAAGGCCAGGGGGCAAACGAGCAGTACTTC	CASSKGQGANEQYF
TRBV7-2	.	TRBD2	TRBJ2-1	TGTGCCAGCAGCTCACCGGGACTAAGAAACAATGAGCAGTTCTTC	CASSSPGLRNNEQFF